These 6 T cell receptor beta chains came from one sample sequenced in a study of CD8 T cells in Susac syndrome. With random hexamers, roughly 0.5 to 1 ug RNA was reverse transcribed. TCRdb processed the immunoSEQ multiplex PCR reads anew with MiXCR; each CDR3 protein has one entry. The sample records 200,000 to 250,000 distinct CDR3 sequences, around 96% being singletons. The sample taken for sequencing was CD4+ T cells from PBMCs. These receptors all stem from a human donor with multiple sclerosis.

In this sample, this clonotype turned up once. V and J are TRBV20-1 and TRBJ1-5, with D unclear. Per germline, CDR1 DFQATT and CDR2 SNEGSKA (reference sequence). This CDR3 region has 12 residues. Here the CDR3 reads CSTGRSDQPQHF. In DNA, the CDR3 is TGCAGCACTGGACGATCCGATCAGCCCCAGCATTTT.

The V call is TRBV15, the J call TRBJ2-6; D might be TRBD1 (6 bases). CDR1 LNHNV and CDR2 YYDKDF come from the germline V gene (reference sequence). The CDR3 has 22 amino acids. Trimming took off 2 bases at V and 2 bases at J, with 28 bases between the two ends. The CDR3 region has the DNA TGTGCCACCAGCAGACAGGGGATCGGCAGGGTAATTTCCGGGACTGGGGCCAACGTCCTGACTTTC. As protein: CATSRQGIGRVISGTGANVLTF.

The V and J genes are TRBV30 and TRBJ1-4, with D possibly TRBD1 on 5 matching bases. CDR1 and CDR2 (germline): GTSNPN, SVGIG (reference sequence). This CDR3 comprises 15 residues. The V gene lost 0 bases and the J gene lost 3 bases, with 11 bases spanning the gap. DNA for the CDR3: TGTGCCTGGAGTGTACCGGAGGGGTCTAATGAAAAACTGTTTTTT. Translated, it gives CAWSVPEGSNEKLFF.

This chain connects TRBV2 to TRBJ1-1; a possible D gene is TRBD1 (6 bases). Germline loops: CDR1 SNHLY, CDR2 FYNNEI. The CDR3 spans 14 residues. V was shortened by 7 bases and J by 1 base, with 13 bases between the two germline ends. CDR3 sequence reads: CASTGQIGNTEAFF. The CDR3 region has the DNA TGTGCCAGCACCGGACAGATTGGGAACACTGAAGCTTTCTTT.

The chain uses TRBV3-1 and TRBJ1-1, with no clear D. This CDR3 is built from 13 residues. V lost 5 bases and J lost 5, with 12 bases in between. The germline gives CDR1 LGHDT, CDR2 YNNKEL (reference sequence). This CDR3 is CASSARSGTEAFF. CDR3 sequence (DNA): TGTGCCAGCAGCGCCAGATCGGGTACTGAAGCTTTCTTT.

The chain carries TRBV5-1 and TRBJ2-3, with D uncertain. V lost 0 bases to trimming and J lost 5 bases, with 10 bases between them. The CDR3 consists of 14 residues. The germline V gene has CDR1 SGHRS and CDR2 YFSETQ. CDR3 sequence (DNA): TGCGCCAGCAGCTTGGCCAGAGGTCAAGATACGCAGTATTTT. Translated: CASSLARGQDTQYF.